These T cell receptor beta chains were read from a single sample in a study of post-analysis software for immune sequencing data. A single record per CDR3 protein comes from TCRdb applying MiXCR to the PCR reads. The table lists around 710,000 distinct CDR3 sequences, roughly 46% of them singletons. Sequencing was done on a sample of blood. These receptors were taken from a girl aged 5-17 years with multiple sclerosis. Each CDR3 is given with its conserved first and last residue. The order of the fields is D gene, CDR3 length, clone size, V gene, J gene, CDR3 DNA, CDR3 protein. D genes are given only for firm matches. Part of the rows lack a size; the others show once, few, many or a class for expanded clones.

d_call: TRBD2; cdr3_length: 18; clone_size: .; v_call: TRBV7-6; j_call: TRBJ2-5; cdr3_nt: TGTGCCAGCACCAAAACCGGGACTAGCGGAGGGTACCAAGAGACCCAGTACTTC; cdr3_aa: CASTKTGTSGGYQETQYF
d_call: TRBD2; cdr3_length: 15; clone_size: once; v_call: TRBV20-1; j_call: TRBJ2-5; cdr3_nt: TGCAGTGCTAGAGTAGGCGGGAGACTCGGAGAGACCCAGTACTTC; cdr3_aa: CSARVGGRLGETQYF
d_call: .; cdr3_length: 15; clone_size: .; v_call: TRBV9; j_call: TRBJ2-5; cdr3_nt: TGTGCCAGCAGCGTAGAGGCGGGACCTAAAGAGACCCAGTACTTC; cdr3_aa: CASSVEAGPKETQYF
d_call: .; cdr3_length: 15; clone_size: few; v_call: TRBV6-1; j_call: TRBJ2-5; cdr3_nt: TGTGCCAGCAGACCCCGACAGGGAGGGCAAGAGACCCAGTACTTC; cdr3_aa: CASRPRQGGQETQYF
d_call: TRBD2; cdr3_length: 15; clone_size: .; v_call: TRBV4-2; j_call: TRBJ2-5; cdr3_nt: TGTGCCAGCAGCCAAGATGGGACTAGCCAAGAGACCCAGTACTTC; cdr3_aa: CASSQDGTSQETQYF
d_call: .; cdr3_length: 14; clone_size: few; v_call: TRBV29-1; j_call: TRBJ2-7; cdr3_nt: TGCAGCGTTGCTGGGGCCCCCGGGTCCTACGAGCAGTACTTC; cdr3_aa: CSVAGAPGSYEQYF
d_call: TRBD2; cdr3_length: 18; clone_size: .; v_call: TRBV27; j_call: TRBJ2-1; cdr3_nt: TGTGCCAGCAGTTCCGGGACTAGCGGGAGTAAGGCCTACAATGAGCAGTTCTTC; cdr3_aa: CASSSGTSGSKAYNEQFF
d_call: .; cdr3_length: 15; clone_size: .; v_call: TRBV9; j_call: TRBJ1-6; cdr3_nt: TGTGCCAGCAGCCCATACGGGGGGAGTGATTCACCCCTCCACTTT; cdr3_aa: CASSPYGGSDSPLHF
d_call: .; cdr3_length: 13; clone_size: .; v_call: TRBV20-1; j_call: TRBJ1-5; cdr3_nt: TGCAGTGCTAGAGATGAAGGCAGTCAGCCCCAGCATTTT; cdr3_aa: CSARDEGSQPQHF
d_call: TRBD1; cdr3_length: 13; clone_size: .; v_call: TRBV5-5; j_call: TRBJ1-2; cdr3_nt: TGTGCCAGCAGCTTGGTTGGGGACAGTGGCTACACCTTC; cdr3_aa: CASSLVGDSGYTF
d_call: .; cdr3_length: 14; clone_size: .; v_call: TRBV27; j_call: TRBJ2-1; cdr3_nt: TGTGCCAGCAGAAAAGCGGGCCTATACAATGAGCAGTTCTTC; cdr3_aa: CASRKAGLYNEQFF
d_call: .; cdr3_length: 13; clone_size: .; v_call: TRBV2; j_call: TRBJ1-4; cdr3_nt: TGTGCCAGCCAGAGCGGGGGACTTGAAAAACTGTTTTTT; cdr3_aa: CASQSGGLEKLFF
d_call: .; cdr3_length: 13; clone_size: .; v_call: TRBV9; j_call: TRBJ1-4; cdr3_nt: TGTGCCAGCAGCGTAAGGGTGGGCGAAAAACTGTTTTTT; cdr3_aa: CASSVRVGEKLFF
d_call: .; cdr3_length: 15; clone_size: .; v_call: TRBV7-2; j_call: TRBJ2-7; cdr3_nt: TGTGCCAGCAGCTTACCGGGACCGGAGGTGTTACAGCAGTACTTC; cdr3_aa: CASSLPGPEVLQQYF
d_call: TRBD1; cdr3_length: 17; clone_size: few; v_call: TRBV28; j_call: TRBJ1-4; cdr3_nt: TGTGCCAGCAGTTCTCGACAGGGGCCTGCAACTAATGAAAAACTGTTTTTT; cdr3_aa: CASSSRQGPATNEKLFF
d_call: TRBD2; cdr3_length: 19; clone_size: .; v_call: TRBV10-3; j_call: TRBJ2-3; cdr3_nt: TGTGCCATCAGTAAGGGACTAGCGCCGGAAGACTTTCGGGAGGATACGCAGTATTTT; cdr3_aa: CAISKGLAPEDFREDTQYF
d_call: .; cdr3_length: 15; clone_size: .; v_call: TRBV11-2; j_call: TRBJ2-7; cdr3_nt: TGTGCCAGCAGCCTTGGGCCTTCGGACCCCCACGAGCAGTACTTC; cdr3_aa: CASSLGPSDPHEQYF
d_call: .; cdr3_length: 12; clone_size: .; v_call: TRBV9; j_call: TRBJ2-2; cdr3_nt: TGTGCCAGCAGCGTTACGACCGGGGAGCTGTTTTTT; cdr3_aa: CASSVTTGELFF
d_call: TRBD2; cdr3_length: 16; clone_size: few; v_call: TRBV9; j_call: TRBJ2-7; cdr3_nt: TGTGCCAGCAGCGTAGCCGGGACTAGTAACACCTACGAGCAGTACTTC; cdr3_aa: CASSVAGTSNTYEQYF
d_call: TRBD2; cdr3_length: 17; clone_size: .; v_call: TRBV4-1; j_call: TRBJ2-1; cdr3_nt: TGCGCCAGCAGCCAAGAAGTGGTAGCGGGATTTTACAATGAGCAGTTCTTC; cdr3_aa: CASSQEVVAGFYNEQFF
d_call: TRBD2; cdr3_length: 15; clone_size: .; v_call: TRBV20-1; j_call: TRBJ2-1; cdr3_nt: TGCAGTGCTAGCGGCGGGGGGGAGGGGACTAATGAGCAGTTCTTC; cdr3_aa: CSASGGGEGTNEQFF
d_call: TRBD1; cdr3_length: 15; clone_size: .; v_call: TRBV24-1; j_call: TRBJ2-7; cdr3_nt: TGTGCCACCAGTGATCCGACGACAGGGACCTACGAGCAGTACTTC; cdr3_aa: CATSDPTTGTYEQYF
d_call: TRBD1; cdr3_length: 14; clone_size: .; v_call: TRBV7-9; j_call: TRBJ2-7; cdr3_nt: TGTGCCAGCAGCTTGGACAGGGGATCGGACGAGCAGTACTTC; cdr3_aa: CASSLDRGSDEQYF
d_call: .; cdr3_length: 14; clone_size: .; v_call: TRBV3-1; j_call: TRBJ2-5; cdr3_nt: TGTGCCAGCAGCCAAGGGGTATCGAAAGAGACCCAGTACTTC; cdr3_aa: CASSQGVSKETQYF
d_call: TRBD2; cdr3_length: 15; clone_size: .; v_call: TRBV12-3/TRBV12-4; j_call: TRBJ2-1; cdr3_nt: TGTGCCAGCAACCTCCTAGCGGGAGTCCCCAATGAGCAGTTCTTC; cdr3_aa: CASNLLAGVPNEQFF
d_call: TRBD2; cdr3_length: 16; clone_size: few; v_call: TRBV2; j_call: TRBJ2-3; cdr3_nt: TGTGCCAGCAGGGGACCTTGGAGCGGGAGTGGAGATACGCAGTATTTT; cdr3_aa: CASRGPWSGSGDTQYF